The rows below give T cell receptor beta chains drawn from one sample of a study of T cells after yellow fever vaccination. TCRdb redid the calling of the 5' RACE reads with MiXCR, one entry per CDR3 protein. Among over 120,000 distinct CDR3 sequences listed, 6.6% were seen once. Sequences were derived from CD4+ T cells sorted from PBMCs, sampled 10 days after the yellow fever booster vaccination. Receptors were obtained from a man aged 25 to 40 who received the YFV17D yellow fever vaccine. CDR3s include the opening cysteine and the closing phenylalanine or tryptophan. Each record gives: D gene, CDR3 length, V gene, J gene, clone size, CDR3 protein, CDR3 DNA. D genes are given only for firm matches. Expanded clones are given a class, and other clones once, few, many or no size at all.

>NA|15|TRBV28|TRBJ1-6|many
CASSYPVSPSSPLHF
TGTGCCAGCAGCTATCCTGTTAGCCCCAGTTCACCCCTCCACTTT
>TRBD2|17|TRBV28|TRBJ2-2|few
CASSVAGGPQNTGELFF
TGTGCCAGCAGTGTAGCGGGAGGGCCCCAGAACACCGGGGAGCTGTTTTTT
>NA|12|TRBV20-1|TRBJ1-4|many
CSAGHYNEKLFF
TGCAGTGCGGGACATTATAATGAAAAACTGTTTTTT
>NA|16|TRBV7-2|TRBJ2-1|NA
CASSFPGTYSYNEQFF
TGTGCCAGCAGCTTTCCCGGCACCTACTCCTACAATGAGCAGTTCTTC
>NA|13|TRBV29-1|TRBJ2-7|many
CSVSPGISYEQYF
TGCAGCGTTAGTCCAGGGATCTCCTACGAGCAGTACTTC
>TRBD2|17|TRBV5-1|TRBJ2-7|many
CASSPWADQLAGYEQYF
TGCGCCAGCAGCCCGTGGGCCGACCAGCTAGCGGGGTACGAGCAGTACTTC
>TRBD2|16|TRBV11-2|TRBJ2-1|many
CASSTLAGSSYNEQFF
TGTGCCAGCAGCACACTAGCGGGAAGCTCCTACAATGAGCAGTTCTTC
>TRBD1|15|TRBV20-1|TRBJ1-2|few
CSATGRGRGRYGYTF
TGCAGTGCTACTGGCAGGGGGCGCGGTAGATATGGCTACACCTTC
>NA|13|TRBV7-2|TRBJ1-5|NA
CASSFERNQPQHF
TGTGCCAGCAGCTTTGAAAGGAATCAGCCCCAGCATTTT
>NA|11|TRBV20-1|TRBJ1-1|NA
CSARRWSEAFF
TGCAGTGCTAGACGGTGGAGCGAAGCTTTCTTT
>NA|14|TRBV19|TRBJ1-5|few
CASTIWGANQPQHF
TGTGCCAGTACCATCTGGGGGGCTAATCAGCCCCAGCATTTT
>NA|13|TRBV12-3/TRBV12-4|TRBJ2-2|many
CASRPSGTGELFF
TGTGCCAGCAGACCCAGCGGGACCGGGGAGCTGTTTTTT